This T cell receptor beta chain was identified during a study of cytomegalovirus exposure and HLA in healthy donors. Study as a whole: It was reported in a later analysis that the approximately 120 validation repertoires used the same platform as the roughly 670 first-cohort repertoires. Overall study findings and caveats: That first-cohort TCR clusters tended to co-occur in the 120 or so validation repertoires was found in a later analysis. In vitro checks showed that a few CMV-associated chains really do target CMV antigens.

As for this clone: Antigen: not known.

Sequencing used immunoSEQ multiplex PCR; TCRdb keeps in-frame clones, though not all of them. The table lists some 110,000 clones, approximately 88% of them singletons. The sequence came from a man aged 18 to 35 in good health and CMV-seronegative. Sequencing was done on a sample of PBMCs.

Written as DNA, the CDR3 is TGTGCCAGCAGCTTACTCTCGTTTATGTCCGGGGAGCTGTTTTTT. Translated: CASSLLSFMSGELFF. The chain links TRBV11-2 to TRBJ2-2; D remains ambiguous. The germline CDR1 and CDR2 sequences are SGHAT and FQNNGV. Trimming stripped 2 bases from V and 6 bases from J, with 13 bases between. This CDR3 has 15 amino acids.